Reported below is one T cell receptor (beta chain). This clone was seen a few times. Its antigen is not yet known. Base qualities are not recorded, but no much larger clone differs from it by a single base. Within the sample, other DNA sequences also encode this same CDR3. This entry comes from a study of Ad26.COV2.S vaccination and SARS-CoV-2 variants (dated by TCRdb to the early 2020s). Study-wide context: Vaccine-arm donors were drawn from COV1001, a multicentre, randomized, double-blind, placebo-controlled phase I-IIa trial of Ad26.COV2.S in healthy adults. Trial participants were randomized into five groups of five: low-dose or high-dose Ad26.COV2.S given once or twice, or placebo on both occasions. Ad26.COV2.S was given intramuscularly at 5x10^10 or 1x10^11 viral particles, as a single shot or as two shots 56 days apart. The TCR-sequenced set comprised approximately 30 samples: around 20 Ad26.COV2.S vaccine recipients, 5 placebo recipients and 8 SARS-CoV-2 convalescent individuals. The specificity and breadth of SARS-CoV-2-reactive T cell receptors after Ad26.COV2.S vaccination were assessed by TCRbeta repertoire sequencing. Investigators did not know the trial group allocation while performing experiments and assessing outcomes. Overall results and qualifications from the work: Vaccine and placebo recipients had similar non-spike TCR breadth, a finding consistent with the vaccine containing only spike. Higher spike-specific TCR breadth was observed in Ad26.COV2.S recipients than in placebo recipients (P = 0.0014). Comparing responses between vaccine doses or regimens was not something the study was powered to do. The authors noted that the TCR breadth and depth analyses may have underestimated total T cell responses. After vaccination, substantial breadth of spike-specific CD8+ and CD4+ T cell responses was reported.

The immunoSEQ Assay was used to sequence TCRbeta CDR3 regions. After extraction, genomic DNA underwent amplification by bias-controlled multiplex PCR, followed by high-throughput sequencing. As for the authors' bioinformatics: Collapsing and filtering of sequences were performed to quantify the absolute abundance of each unique TCRbeta CDR3 region. Usable DNA was measured by amplifying reference genes present in all nucleated cells, and TCRbeta template counts were normalized to that usable DNA to estimate T cell fraction. Repertoire TCRs were annotated as SARS-CoV-2-specific by exact matching of V gene, CDR3 amino acid sequence and J gene to a known reactive TCR set. The reference SARS-CoV-2 TCR set came from MIRA and was filtered for enrichment in COVID-19-positive ImmuneCODE repertoires, removing public or cross-reactive TCRs. Drawing on the MIRA antigens, annotated TCRs were analysed further at the level of specific ORF or position within ORF. Breadth was defined as the number of annotated unique rearrangements divided by the total number of unique productive rearrangements, and depth was defined as the summed frequency of the annotated unique rearrangements. Two-sided Wilcoxon rank-sum tests were applied when comparing TCR breadth between groups. This is the immuneACCESS table as TCRdb keeps it, with only in-frame sequences that have V and J called. A part of the clones is gone; compared with another copy, unresolved V genes explain less than half, and the rest is unexplained. V, J and clone size were drawn from that table, and D and trimming were deduced from the DNA. The sample has over 250,000 clones on record, around 87% of them singletons. Approximately 3.3% of the sample is held by the ten biggest clonotypes.

Its CDR3 holds 12 amino acids, cysteine through phenylalanine. Only the CDR3 DNA stays, 36 bases, in frame from base 1. At the junction V is shortened by 0 bases and J by 5 bases, with 4 bases in between. According to the germline V gene, CDR1 reads ENHRY and CDR2 reads SYGVKD. The treatment or condition label on this specimen signifies: about 20 received Ad26.COV2.S at low or high dose, single or two shots; 5 received placebo; per-sample allocation not given. Repertoires of vaccine and placebo recipients were sequenced from samples taken on day 63 after the first injection. Cohort 1b enrolled around 24 adults aged 18-55 years at a single site in Boston, USA, between 29 July and 7 August 2020. Ad26.COV2.S was a replication-incompetent adenovirus type 26 vector that expressed a prefusion-stabilized SARS-CoV-2 spike protein derived from the original Wuhan strain.

This TCR derives from a person between 18 and 60 years old who received the Ad26.COV2.S COVID-19 vaccine or a placebo. The source material was peripheral blood, sampled in a trial of Ad26.COV2.S vaccine versus placebo. The chain links TRBV10-3 with TRBJ2-5; there is no confident call for the D gene. The CDR3 protein sequence reads: CAISESSETQYF. The DNA is TGTGCCATCAGTGAGTCGAGCGAGACCCAGTACTTC.